Following are 20 T cell receptor beta chains from one sample sequenced in a study of blood T cell repertoires in COVID-19. Libraries were prepared by immunoSEQ multiplex PCR; TCRdb keeps only in-frame clonotypes and omits some of them. The data hold 160,000 or so clones, with about four fifths observed a single time. Sample: peripheral blood. All receptors come from a woman aged 80 or older with acute or convalescent COVID-19.

This clone is a singleton in its sample. The chain joins TRBV5-1 to TRBJ2-1; D is unclear. In germline, CDR1 is SGHRS, CDR2 YFSETQ. Trimming stripped 3 bases from V and 6 bases from J, with 10 bases between. This CDR3 comprises 13 residues. CDR3 bases: TGCGCCAGCAGCTCGCGGTCGTCCAATGAGCAGTTCTTC. Protein: CASSSRSSNEQFF.

The CDR3 sequence is CASSFGDSPLHF. The CDR3, as DNA: TGTGCCAGCAGCTTCGGGGATTCACCCCTCCACTTT. The V gene is TRBV11-2, the J gene TRBJ1-6; D gene uncertain. In germline, CDR1 is SGHAT, CDR2 FQNNGV. V was clipped by 3 bases and J by 8 bases, with 5 bases between them. The CDR3 sequence is 12 residues long.

The chain joins TRBV4-1 to TRBJ2-1, with 9 positions matching TRBD2. Germline-derived CDR1 and CDR2 are MGHRA and YSYEKL. The ends lost 0 bases at V and 2 bases at J; junction bases unmatched: 8. CDR3 length: 18 residues. CDR3 region: CASSQDHRGGGAYNEQFF. The CDR3 DNA is TGCGCCAGCAGCCAAGATCATCGGGGCGGGGGGGCCTACAATGAGCAGTTCTTC.

Only one count was recorded for this clone. The V call is TRBV12-3 or TRBV12-4, the J call TRBJ2-5; D is unclear. V lost 5 bases, J lost 2 bases, and 9 bases lay in between. This CDR3 contains 13 residues. In nucleotides, the CDR3 is TGTGCCAGCAGTCCCAACGGGCAAGAGACCCAGTACTTC. This codes for CASSPNGQETQYF.

This clone occurred many times. This chain joins TRBV2 and TRBJ1-2, with 9 bases matching TRBD1. CDR3 length equals 12 residues. Germline assignment: CDR1 SNHLY and CDR2 FYNNEI. With V trimmed by 6 bases and J by 8 bases, 4 bases remained unmatched. The CDR3 reads CASRQGAEGYTF. DNA for the CDR3: TGTGCCAGCAGACAGGGGGCGGAAGGCTACACCTTC. Full variable domain (rest looked up from reference TRBV2 and TRBJ1-2): EPEVTQTPSHQVTQMGQEVILRCVPISNHLYFYWYRQILGQKVEFLVSFYNNEISEKSEIFDDQFSVERPDGSNFTLKIRSTKLEDSAMYFCASRQGAEGYTFGSGTRLTVV.

This chain joins TRBV6-5 and TRBJ1-1; 7 bases align to TRBD1. CDR3 length equals 11 residues. After removal of 8 bases from V and 10 bases from J, the junction contained 7 bases not matched to a gene. The germline V gene has CDR1 MNHEY and CDR2 SVGAGI. CDR3 nucleotide sequence: TGTGCCAGCCTGGGACAGCTGGGAGCTTTCTTT. This encodes CASLGQLGAFF.

The table lists this clone with a few counts. The chain is built from TRBV18 and TRBJ1-3, with TRBD1 matching 10 bases. The CDR3 length is 17 residues. Trimming at V came to 4 bases and at J to 0 bases, leaving 6 bases not matched to a gene. CDR1 KGHSH and CDR2 LQKENI come from the germline V gene. The DNA of the CDR3 is TGTGCCAGCTCACAAAGACAGGGGGCCGGCTCTGGAAACACCATATATTTT. Its protein is CASSQRQGAGSGNTIYF.

V and J are TRBV6-5 and TRBJ2-1; 7 bases are shared with TRBD1. Losses at the gene ends were 2 bases for V and 10 bases for J; bases not matched to a gene: 8. CDR3 length equals 14 residues. Germline CDR1 is MNHEY and CDR2 is SVGAGI. In nucleotides, the CDR3 is TGTGCCAGCAGTTACACAACGGGACAGCGGGAGCAGTTCTTC. Its translation: CASSYTTGQREQFF.

This chain connects TRBV6-5 to TRBJ2-5; the D gene is possibly TRBD1 (6 bases). Trimming shortened V by 6 bases and J by 1 base, and 12 bases separated the two germline ends. This CDR3 has 14 amino acids. In germline, CDR1 is MNHEY, CDR2 SVGAGI. The CDR3 DNA follows: TGTGCCAGCAGCAACAGGGCCCTCCAAGAGACCCAGTACTTC. It yields the protein CASSNRALQETQYF.

This CDR3 is CASSTQGNYGYTF. The CDR3 DNA sequence: TGTGCCAGCAGCACCCAGGGTAACTATGGCTACACCTTC. This sequence joins TRBV6-6 and TRBJ1-2, with a tentative D call TRBD1 (5 bases). The V end was cut by 6 bases, the J end by 1 base, with 9 bases between. The CDR3 extends over 13 amino acids. Germline V CDR1 and CDR2: MNHNY, SVGAGI (reference sequence).

The chain combines TRBV2 with TRBJ2-7, with D uncertain. V lost 2 bases and J lost 7, with 9 bases in between. The CDR3 totals 12 residues. Germline V gene sequence: CDR1 SNHLY, CDR2 FYNNEI. The CDR3 is CASSEQQREQYF. The CDR3, as DNA: TGTGCCAGCAGTGAACAACAGAGAGAGCAGTACTTC.

The chain recombines TRBV28 with TRBJ1-2, with 11 bases fitting TRBD1. Germline values: CDR1 MDHEN, CDR2 SYDVKM. The CDR3 runs 14 residues. Unmatched junction bases numbered 12, after V lost 11 bases and J lost 7 bases. The CDR3 loop reads CAGSSTGTGGGYTF. As DNA, the CDR3 is TGTGCCGGATCCTCTACCGGGACAGGGGGTGGCTACACCTTC.

This chain uses TRBV9 with TRBJ2-1; D gene unclear. This CDR3 is 14 amino acids long. Trimming shortened V by 0 bases and J by 6 bases, and 10 bases separated the two germline ends. In germline, CDR1 is SGDLS, CDR2 YYNGEE. Written as DNA, the CDR3 is TGTGCCAGCAGCGTAGCAGCGACCCCCAATGAGCAGTTCTTC. Its protein is CASSVAATPNEQFF.

This rearrangement joins TRBV7-9 to TRBJ1-2, with 9 positions matching TRBD1. J lost 0 bases, V lost 5 bases, and 7 bases had no gene match. This CDR3 is built from 16 residues. Germline-derived CDR1 and CDR2 are SEHNR and FQNEAQ (reference sequence). The CDR3: CASSTGQGRTNYGYTF. DNA for the CDR3: TGTGCCAGCAGCACAGGACAGGGGCGAACTAACTATGGCTACACCTTC.

The V gene is TRBV15, the J gene TRBJ2-1; 11 bases are a match to TRBD2. Germline CDR1 and CDR2: LNHNV and YYDKDF (reference sequence). The CDR3 loop spans 16 amino acids. V dropped 0 bases and J dropped 8; count of bases not matched to a gene: 6. CDR3 amino acids: CATSRDQLAGGYEQFF. The CDR3 DNA reads TGTGCCACCAGCAGAGATCAGCTAGCGGGAGGATATGAGCAGTTCTTC.

This chain links TRBV7-2 with TRBJ2-1, with 8 bases lining up with TRBD1. CDR1 SGHTA and CDR2 FQGNSA come from the germline V gene. The CDR3 has 16 amino acids. V dropped 0 bases and J dropped 4; count of bases not matched to a gene: 5. CDR3 nucleotide sequence: TGTGCCAGCAGCTTAGCAACAGGGGGGCCATACAATGAGCAGTTCTTC. Its protein is CASSLATGGPYNEQFF.

This clone was counted once. This chain uses TRBV9 with TRBJ1-1, with D possibly being TRBD1 (5 bases). The germline CDR1 and CDR2 sequences are SGDLS and YYNGEE. The V end was cut by 3 bases, the J end by 2 bases, with 14 bases between. CDR3 length: 15 residues. CDR3 protein: CASSGFQGANTEAFF. CDR3 in DNA: TGTGCCAGCAGCGGATTCCAGGGTGCTAACACTGAAGCTTTCTTT. Full variable domain (remainder filled in from reference TRBV9 and TRBJ1-1): DSGVTQTPKHLITATGQRVTLRCSPRSGDLSVYWYQQSLDQGLQFLIQYYNGEERAKGNILERFSAQQFPDLHSELNLSSLELGDSALYFCASSGFQGANTEAFFGQGTRLTVV.

This sequence joins TRBV4-1 and TRBJ1-5; TRBD1 matches at 8 bases. In germline, CDR1 is MGHRA, CDR2 YSYEKL. The junction had 11 bases not matched to a gene; V was cut back by 2 bases and J by 2 bases. This CDR3 spans 18 amino acids. The CDR3: CASSQLWPRGPGNQPQHF. CDR3 DNA: TGCGCCAGCAGCCAATTGTGGCCCAGGGGGCCGGGCAATCAGCCCCAGCATTTT.

The chain couples TRBV6-6 to TRBJ2-3, with 11 positions matching TRBD2. Germline-derived CDR1 and CDR2 are MNHNY and SVGAGI (reference sequence). CDR3 length: 14 amino acids. Trimming took 5 bases from V and 6 from J; bases not matched to a gene: 4. In DNA form, the CDR3 reads TGTGCCAGCAGTCGACTAGCGGGAAGGGATACGCAGTATTTT. Protein product: CASSRLAGRDTQYF.

V usage is TRBV9 and J usage is TRBJ2-5; a possible D gene is TRBD2 (6 bases). This CDR3 comprises 13 residues. V was pared by 4 bases and J by 2 bases, with 9 bases between. The germline CDR1 and CDR2 sequences are SGDLS and YYNGEE. CDR3 bases: TGTGCCAGCAGCAAGGGACTGCAAGAGACCCAGTACTTC. Its translation: CASSKGLQETQYF.